This record covers a single TCR beta chain. As yet, its antigen is unknown. The data belong to a study of tumor-infiltrating lymphocytes in glioblastoma multiforme. Study conclusions and caveats: Detected clone frequencies may not reflect cell counts, being RNA-based.

TCRB libraries came from RNA via three nested multiplex PCR rounds. TCRB cDNA was made from approximately 0.5 ug total RNA. Unique molecular identifiers were not described for the libraries. MiXCR, applied by TCRdb to the multiplex PCR reads, yields one record per CDR3 protein. The sample lists 9,000 to 10,000 distinct CDR3 sequences; approximately 65% were seen once. The sequenced sample consisted of brain tumor tissue. This TCR came from a male donor with glioblastoma.

CDR3 protein: CASSLRVISEQYF. The CDR3 region has the DNA TGTGCCAGCAGCTTAAGGGTTATCTCCGAGCAGTACTTC. The chain uses TRBV11-2 and TRBJ2-7; D call uncertain. Trimming stripped 2 bases from V and 6 bases from J, with 11 bases between. The germline CDR1 and CDR2 sequences are SGHAT and FQNNGV. CDR3 length: 13 residues.